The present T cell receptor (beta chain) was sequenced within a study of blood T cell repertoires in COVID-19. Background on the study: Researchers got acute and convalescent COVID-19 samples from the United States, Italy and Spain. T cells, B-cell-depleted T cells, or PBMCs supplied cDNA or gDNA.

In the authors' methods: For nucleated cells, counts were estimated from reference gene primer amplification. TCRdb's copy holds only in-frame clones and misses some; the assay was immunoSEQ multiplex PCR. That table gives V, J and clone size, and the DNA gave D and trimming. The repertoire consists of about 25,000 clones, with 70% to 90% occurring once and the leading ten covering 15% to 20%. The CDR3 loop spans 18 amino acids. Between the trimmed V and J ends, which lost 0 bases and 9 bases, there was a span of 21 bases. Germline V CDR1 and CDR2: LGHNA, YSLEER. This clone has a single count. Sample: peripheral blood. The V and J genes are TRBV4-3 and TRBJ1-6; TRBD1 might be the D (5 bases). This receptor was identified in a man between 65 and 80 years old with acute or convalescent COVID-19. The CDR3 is CASSQDWGRFGGSSPLHF. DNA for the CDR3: TGCGCCAGCAGCCAAGATTGGGGCCGCTTCGGTGGCTCTTCACCCCTCCACTTT.